A selection of T cell receptor beta chains follows, all from one sample in a study of shared clonotypes between healthy human individuals. TCRdb keeps only in-frame clones here, not all; method: immunoSEQ multiplex PCR. The profile shows about 320,000 clones, 80% to 90% of them singletons. The sample comprised memory CD8+ T cells sorted from blood. Receptors were obtained from a man in his late teens or twenties in good health. Both conserved end residues are part of each CDR3. The D gene is left open where the match is weak. Only some rows state a clone size, as once, few, many or a class for expanded clones.

j_gene: TRBJ2-2; abundance: -; d_gene: TRBD2; v_gene: TRBV9; len: 18; CDR3nt: TGTGCCAGCAGCGTCTCCCTCCTAGCGGGAGGGAACACCGGGGAGCTGTTTTTT; CDR3aa: CASSVSLLAGGNTGELFF
j_gene: TRBJ2-1; abundance: -; d_gene: TRBD1; v_gene: TRBV4-3; len: 15; CDR3nt: TGCGCCAGCAGCCAAGACGGGGACAGCTACAATGAGCAGTTCTTC; CDR3aa: CASSQDGDSYNEQFF
j_gene: TRBJ1-4; abundance: -; d_gene: TRBD1; v_gene: TRBV4-1; len: 16; CDR3nt: TGCGCCAGCAGCACTCAAGACAGGGGAGGGGCGGAAAAACTGTTTTTT; CDR3aa: CASSTQDRGGAEKLFF
j_gene: TRBJ2-2; abundance: -; d_gene: -; v_gene: TRBV4-1; len: 15; CDR3nt: TGCGCCAGCAGCCAGATTAGCGGAAACACCGGGGAGCTGTTTTTT; CDR3aa: CASSQISGNTGELFF
j_gene: TRBJ1-3; abundance: -; d_gene: -; v_gene: TRBV5-1; len: 15; CDR3nt: TGCGCCAGCAGCTTGGAAGGGGCAACTGGAAACACCATATATTTT; CDR3aa: CASSLEGATGNTIYF
j_gene: TRBJ1-2; abundance: -; d_gene: -; v_gene: TRBV19; len: 16; CDR3nt: TGTGCCAGTAGTACGCCCCTGGCAGGCCTAGAGGATGGCTACACCTTC; CDR3aa: CASSTPLAGLEDGYTF
j_gene: TRBJ2-4; abundance: -; d_gene: TRBD2; v_gene: TRBV11-2; len: 15; CDR3nt: TGTGCCAGCAGCTTAGTCTACGGGGCGGGAGGGCCTTCGTACTTC; CDR3aa: CASSLVYGAGGPSYF
j_gene: TRBJ1-1; abundance: few; d_gene: -; v_gene: TRBV7-9; len: 13; CDR3nt: TGTGCCAGCAGCTTAGAGGGGAACACTGAAGCTTTCTTT; CDR3aa: CASSLEGNTEAFF
j_gene: TRBJ2-7; abundance: -; d_gene: -; v_gene: TRBV27; len: 14; CDR3nt: TGTGCCAGCAGTTTATACGCACTAGGCTACGAGCAGTACTTC; CDR3aa: CASSLYALGYEQYF
j_gene: TRBJ2-7; abundance: -; d_gene: -; v_gene: TRBV27; len: 13; CDR3nt: TGTGCCAGCAGTTTATATCCCAGCACCGAGCAGTACTTC; CDR3aa: CASSLYPSTEQYF
j_gene: TRBJ2-7; abundance: -; d_gene: -; v_gene: TRBV5-6; len: 12; CDR3nt: TGTGCCAGCAGCCTATGGACAGCAGAGCAGTACTTC; CDR3aa: CASSLWTAEQYF
j_gene: TRBJ2-7; abundance: -; d_gene: TRBD1; v_gene: TRBV10-2; len: 16; CDR3nt: TGCGCCAGCAATTCGGGGAAGGGACAGCTCTCCTACGAGCAGTACTTC; CDR3aa: CASNSGKGQLSYEQYF
j_gene: TRBJ1-2; abundance: -; d_gene: TRBD1; v_gene: TRBV27; len: 14; CDR3nt: TGTGCCAGCAGCCGGACAGGGTCTAACTATGGCTACACCTTC; CDR3aa: CASSRTGSNYGYTF
j_gene: TRBJ2-1; abundance: once; d_gene: -; v_gene: TRBV11-3; len: 16; CDR3nt: TGTGCCAGCAGCTCGAACAGGGAGACGGCCTACAATGAGCAGTTCTTC; CDR3aa: CASSSNRETAYNEQFF
j_gene: TRBJ1-1; abundance: -; d_gene: -; v_gene: TRBV9; len: 13; CDR3nt: TGTGCCAGCAGCCCGGGTCTGTATACTGAAGCTTTCTTT; CDR3aa: CASSPGLYTEAFF
j_gene: TRBJ1-1; abundance: few; d_gene: -; v_gene: TRBV4-1; len: 15; CDR3nt: TGCGCCAGCAGCCCCAGAGCTTATTGGGACACTGAAGCTTTCTTT; CDR3aa: CASSPRAYWDTEAFF
j_gene: TRBJ2-2; abundance: -; d_gene: TRBD2; v_gene: TRBV9; len: 17; CDR3nt: TGTGCCAGCAGCGTAGCTCGCGGGAGGGTGAACACCGGGGAGCTGTTTTTT; CDR3aa: CASSVARGRVNTGELFF
j_gene: TRBJ2-3; abundance: -; d_gene: -; v_gene: TRBV28; len: 17; CDR3nt: TGTGCCAGCAGTTTATGGGGGCCCCGCACACACACAGATACGCAGTATTTT; CDR3aa: CASSLWGPRTHTDTQYF
j_gene: TRBJ2-7; abundance: -; d_gene: -; v_gene: TRBV18; len: 15; CDR3nt: TGTGCCAGCTCACCACCCGGACAGTACACCTACGAGCAGTACTTC; CDR3aa: CASSPPGQYTYEQYF
j_gene: TRBJ2-5; abundance: -; d_gene: TRBD2; v_gene: TRBV11-2; len: 14; CDR3nt: TGTGCCAGCAGCATGGGACTAGCCGGAGAGACCCAGTACTTC; CDR3aa: CASSMGLAGETQYF
j_gene: TRBJ2-1; abundance: -; d_gene: -; v_gene: TRBV20-1; len: 10; CDR3nt: TGCAGTGCTGGGTCTGTTGAGCAGTTCTTC; CDR3aa: CSAGSVEQFF
j_gene: TRBJ2-3; abundance: -; d_gene: -; v_gene: TRBV4-1; len: 18; CDR3nt: TGCGCCAGCAGCCTCGTCTCCTCAGCGGGCTGGTCCACAGATACGCAGTATTTT; CDR3aa: CASSLVSSAGWSTDTQYF
j_gene: TRBJ1-2; abundance: -; d_gene: TRBD1; v_gene: TRBV18; len: 17; CDR3nt: TGTGCCAGCTCACCGAGGGACAGGGATTCTCCTAACTATGGCTACACCTTC; CDR3aa: CASSPRDRDSPNYGYTF
j_gene: TRBJ2-4; abundance: -; d_gene: TRBD2; v_gene: TRBV13; len: 19; CDR3nt: TGTGCCAGCAGCTCCAGACTAGCGGGAGGGCATACGTCCAAAAACATTCAGTACTTC; CDR3aa: CASSSRLAGGHTSKNIQYF
j_gene: TRBJ2-3; abundance: -; d_gene: -; v_gene: TRBV6-5; len: 14; CDR3nt: TGTGCCAGCAGTTCGGGACTCTCCACAGATACGCAGTATTTT; CDR3aa: CASSSGLSTDTQYF
j_gene: TRBJ2-7; abundance: many; d_gene: -; v_gene: TRBV7-2; len: 13; CDR3nt: TGTGCCAGCAGCTTAGTGGTCCCCTACGAGCAGTACTTC; CDR3aa: CASSLVVPYEQYF
j_gene: TRBJ2-5; abundance: once; d_gene: -; v_gene: TRBV7-9; len: 14; CDR3nt: TGTGCCAGCAGCCCGGACGGGAAGCAAGAGACCCAGTACTTC; CDR3aa: CASSPDGKQETQYF
j_gene: TRBJ1-4; abundance: -; d_gene: -; v_gene: TRBV9; len: 14; CDR3nt: TGTGCCAGCAGCTCAGGGTTTGAGGATGAAAAACTGTTTTTT; CDR3aa: CASSSGFEDEKLFF
j_gene: TRBJ1-2; abundance: -; d_gene: -; v_gene: TRBV10-3; len: 16; CDR3nt: TGTGCCATCAGTGAGGTTGGGACCGACATCAACTATGGCTACACCTTC; CDR3aa: CAISEVGTDINYGYTF
j_gene: TRBJ1-1; abundance: -; d_gene: TRBD1; v_gene: TRBV5-1; len: 14; CDR3nt: TGCGCCAGCAGCTTTACCGGGACAGGGGCTGAAGCTTTCTTT; CDR3aa: CASSFTGTGAEAFF
j_gene: TRBJ2-7; abundance: -; d_gene: TRBD1; v_gene: TRBV6-1; len: 14; CDR3nt: TGTGCCAGCAGTGAATATAGGGGGCGGGACGAGCAGTACTTC; CDR3aa: CASSEYRGRDEQYF
j_gene: TRBJ2-7; abundance: -; d_gene: -; v_gene: TRBV27; len: 13; CDR3nt: TGTGCCAGCAGTTTAACGGCTGTCTACGAGCAGTACTTC; CDR3aa: CASSLTAVYEQYF
j_gene: TRBJ1-2; abundance: few; d_gene: -; v_gene: TRBV10-3; len: 14; CDR3nt: TGTGCCATCAGTGGAACAGGGAGCCCTATGGGCTACACCTTC; CDR3aa: CAISGTGSPMGYTF
j_gene: TRBJ2-4; abundance: -; d_gene: TRBD2; v_gene: TRBV11-2; len: 16; CDR3nt: TGTGCCAGCAGCTTAGTGGGGGGGTACTGGAAGGACATTCAGTACTTC; CDR3aa: CASSLVGGYWKDIQYF
j_gene: TRBJ1-1; abundance: few; d_gene: TRBD1; v_gene: TRBV28; len: 14; CDR3nt: TGTGCCAGCAGCTTCAGGGGGTGGGACACTGAAGCTTTCTTT; CDR3aa: CASSFRGWDTEAFF
j_gene: TRBJ2-2; abundance: -; d_gene: -; v_gene: TRBV9; len: 13; CDR3nt: TGTGCCAGCAGCGTAGTTGACACCGGGGAGCTGTTTTTT; CDR3aa: CASSVVDTGELFF
j_gene: TRBJ1-2; abundance: -; d_gene: -; v_gene: TRBV10-2; len: 21; CDR3nt: TGCGCCAGCACTTGGACCGCACGCGTATCGTACGATCCTCCGTTCTACTATGGCTACACCTTC; CDR3aa: CASTWTARVSYDPPFYYGYTF
j_gene: TRBJ2-7; abundance: -; d_gene: -; v_gene: TRBV7-2; len: 13; CDR3nt: TGTGCCAGCAGCCGTGCCTCCTCGGACGAGCAGTACTTC; CDR3aa: CASSRASSDEQYF
j_gene: TRBJ2-2; abundance: -; d_gene: -; v_gene: TRBV7-9; len: 17; CDR3nt: TGTGCCAGCAGCTTATACCGGGGGACAGCGAACACCGGGGAGCTGTTTTTT; CDR3aa: CASSLYRGTANTGELFF
j_gene: TRBJ2-5; abundance: -; d_gene: -; v_gene: TRBV5-4; len: 12; CDR3nt: TGTGCCAGCAGCTTGGGGGCGGAGACCCAGTACTTC; CDR3aa: CASSLGAETQYF
j_gene: TRBJ1-1; abundance: -; d_gene: TRBD1; v_gene: TRBV12-5; len: 14; CDR3nt: TGTGCTAGTGGTCCGGGACAGGGGCTCTCTGAAGCTTTCTTT; CDR3aa: CASGPGQGLSEAFF
j_gene: TRBJ2-7; abundance: -; d_gene: -; v_gene: TRBV5-6; len: 14; CDR3nt: TGTGCCAGCAGCTTGTCAGCGGAAAACTACGAGCAGTACTTC; CDR3aa: CASSLSAENYEQYF
j_gene: TRBJ1-2; abundance: -; d_gene: TRBD1; v_gene: TRBV4-3; len: 15; CDR3nt: TGCGCCAGCAGCCACACAGAACAGGGGCGGTATGGCTACACCTTC; CDR3aa: CASSHTEQGRYGYTF